Described below is a single TCR beta chain sequence and its context. What it binds is not known. CDR3 length: 14 residues. Germline V gene sequence: CDR1 MGHRA, CDR2 YSYEKL. The V gene lost 5 bases and the J gene lost 5 bases, with 15 bases spanning the gap. Sequencing used immunoSEQ multiplex PCR; TCRdb keeps in-frame clones, though not all of them. This table has about 400,000 clones, about nine tenths appearing once. These data originate in a study of cytomegalovirus exposure and HLA in healthy donors. Study results and caveats: The study labeled around 160 TCR beta chains cytomegalovirus-associated. A subsequent analysis found that TCR clusters from the first cohort also tended to co-occur in the 130 or so validation repertoires, with about 93% of cluster scores above 0. Confirmation in vitro established that a few CMV-associated chains were specific for CMV antigens.

The receptor's source is a woman between 18 and 29 years old in good health and CMV-seronegative. V is TRBV4-1 and J is TRBJ1-1; no firm D call. Specimen: PBMCs. The CDR3 coding sequence is TGCGCCAGCAGCGAAAGGCGCGGGTATACTGAAGCTTTCTTT. It specifies CASSERRGYTEAFF.